This T cell receptor (beta chain) was sequenced in a study of blood T cell repertoires in COVID-19. Study information: The United States, Italy and Spain provided the acute and convalescent COVID-19 samples. PBMCs, B-cell-depleted T cells, or T cells provided the cDNA or gDNA that made up the material.

Germline-derived CDR1 and CDR2 are MDHEN and SYDVKM. Trimming removed 6 bases from V and 6 bases from J, with 11 bases in between. The CDR3 runs 12 residues. Methods used by the authors: Reference gene primer amplification in the assay estimated nucleated cell counts. Only in-frame clones appear in the TCRdb table, and some are missing; sequencing was by immunoSEQ multiplex PCR. V and J calls and clone size are copied from that table; D and trimming were computed from the DNA. Of 25,000 to 35,000 clones listed, around 72% are singletons. By share of the sample, this clone is medium-sized (0.01 to 0.1%).

Sequenced input: peripheral blood. The V call is TRBV28, the J call TRBJ1-2, with D perhaps TRBD1 (6 bases). This TCR was recovered from a boy between 2 and 10 years old with active or convalescent COVID-19. CDR3 loop: CASSEGENGYTF. In DNA form, the CDR3 reads TGTGCCAGCAGCGAGGGGGAAAATGGCTACACCTTC.